This T cell receptor beta chain was found in a study of brain metastases from non-small cell lung cancer. Data came from immunoSEQ multiplex PCR; TCRdb stores just in-frame clones and leaves some out. The data contain about 2,000 clones, 80% to 90% of them singletons. Study-wide findings and caveats: T-cell clones appeared expanded in nearly 65% of brain metastases relative to matched primary tumors. TCR repertoires overlapped largely between brain metastases and matched primaries. T-cell infiltration was lower in brain metastases than primaries (P < 0.001).

On this clone itself: Its antigen is not identified.

J lost 4 bases, V lost 2 bases, and 6 bases had no gene match. Germline V CDR1 and CDR2: MNHEY, SVGAGI. The CDR3 is 16 residues long. This clonotype was obtained from a donor aged 40 or older with non-small cell lung cancer. The genes are TRBV6-5 and TRBJ2-7, with TRBD2 identical over 12 bases. Material: primary lung tumor tissue. In DNA form, the CDR3 reads TGTGCCAGCAGTTACGGGGGGGGGACTAGCGGGTACGAGCAGTACTTC. Translation: CASSYGGGTSGYEQYF.